The 28 T cell receptor beta chains in this list originate from one sample, sequenced in a study of PD-L1 blockade in urothelial cancer. Documented time point: peripheral blood 6 weeks after treatment start. Profiling relied on immunoSEQ multiplex PCR, and the TCRdb table lists in-frame clones only, not all of them. Of 100,000 to 150,000 clones listed, about 82% are singletons. Specimen: PBMCs, collected around atezolizumab (anti-PD-L1) treatment. All receptors come from a man in his fifties with urothelial cancer.

This clone was seen once. The V gene is TRBV6-4, the J gene TRBJ2-2; the match to TRBD1 covers 7 bases. The CDR3 is 14 amino acids. CDR1 and CDR2 from the germline V gene are MRHNA and SNTAGT. Trimming at V came to 5 bases and at J to 7 bases, leaving 7 bases not matched to a gene. CDR3 sequence (DNA): TGTGCCAGCAGTTCTGACAGGGACAACGGGGAGCTGTTTTTT. As protein: CASSSDRDNGELFF.

This rearrangement joins TRBV7-8 to TRBJ2-5, with TRBD2 as a possible D gene (5 bases). This CDR3 is 14 amino acids long. Trimming took 5 bases from V and 2 from J, leaving 12 bases between them. Germline CDR1 SGHVS, CDR2 FQNEAQ. This chain's CDR3 is CASSLLRTQETQYF. CDR3 nucleotide sequence: TGTGCCAGCAGCCTGTTACGGACTCAAGAGACCCAGTACTTC.

The V gene is TRBV18, the J gene TRBJ2-5; a weak D match, TRBD1 (6 bases). The CDR3 consists of 15 residues. From germline, CDR1 is KGHSH and CDR2 LQKENI. V was trimmed by 3 bases and J by 2 bases, leaving 13 bases between them. CDR3 loop: CASSPSTGQQETQYF. Here the CDR3 DNA reads TGTGCCAGCTCACCCTCCACAGGGCAACAAGAGACCCAGTACTTC.

The V gene is TRBV27, the J gene TRBJ2-7; TRBD2 matches at 9 bases. Per germline, CDR1 MNHEY and CDR2 SMNVEV (reference sequence). Trimming cost V 0 bases and J 2 bases; bases outside gene matches: 8. The CDR3 sequence is 17 residues long. The CDR3 here is CASSLSNPAGGPYEQYF. DNA of the CDR3: TGTGCCAGCAGTTTATCGAATCCGGCGGGAGGGCCCTACGAGCAGTACTTC.

V usage is TRBV6-5 and J usage is TRBJ2-7; possible D gene TRBD2, 5 bases. This CDR3 has 15 residues. Germline CDR1 MNHEY, CDR2 SVGAGI. V gave up 5 bases and J gave up 6 bases, with 20 bases separating them. CDR3 sequence reads: CASSVTSGGRSEQYF. As DNA, the CDR3 is TGTGCCAGCAGTGTGACGAGCGGAGGTAGGTCCGAGCAGTACTTC.

The chain has TRBV2 and TRBJ2-5, with 10 bases fitting TRBD2. There are 13 residues in the CDR3. Germline lookup yields CDR1 SNHLY and CDR2 FYNNEI. V shed 6 bases and J 4 bases; nucleotides not matched to a gene: 2. The CDR3 nucleotides are TGTGCCAGCAGCCCTAGCGGGAGAGAGACCCAGTACTTC. It encodes CASSPSGRETQYF.

The chain is built from TRBV4-2 and TRBJ1-2, with D uncertain. The CDR3 length is 15 residues. Deletions cut 1 base from V and 2 bases from J, with 11 bases between. Germline lookup yields CDR1 LGHNA and CDR2 YNFKEQ. The CDR3, as DNA: TGTGCCAGCAGCCAAGGCCTCAGAGCGAACTATGGCTACACCTTC. It is translated as CASSQGLRANYGYTF.

The V call is TRBV7-8, the J call TRBJ2-3; possible D gene TRBD2, 5 bases. Trimming removed 5 bases from V and 5 bases from J, with 17 bases in between. The CDR3 spans 15 residues. Germline V lookup: CDR1 SGHVS, CDR2 FQNEAQ. This chain's CDR3 is CASSSRELEGDTQYF. CDR3 coding DNA: TGTGCCAGCAGCAGCCGGGAACTAGAGGGAGATACGCAGTATTTT.

This clone was detected only once. The V gene is TRBV28, the J gene TRBJ2-2, with TRBD2 matching 13 bases. Germline-derived CDR1 and CDR2 are MDHEN and SYDVKM. Trimming at V came to 4 bases and at J to 3 bases, leaving 8 bases not matched to a gene. The CDR3 extends over 18 amino acids. CDR3 in DNA: TGTGCCAGCAGTTCCTGGACTAGCGGGGGCAGTTACACCGGGGAGCTGTTTTTT. It translates to CASSSWTSGGSYTGELFF. Together with reference TRBV28 and TRBJ2-2, the CDR3 gives the full variable domain: DVKVTQSSRYLVKRTGEKVFLECVQDMDHENMFWYRQDPGLGLRLIYFSYDVKMKEKGDIPEGYSVSREKKERFSLILESASTNQTSMYLCASSSWTSGGSYTGELFFGEGSRLTVL.

This chain uses TRBV28 with TRBJ1-6; 9 nucleotides line up with TRBD1. The CDR3 is 13 amino acids. The germline V gene has CDR1 MDHEN and CDR2 SYDVKM. J was trimmed by 9 bases and V by 8 bases; bases with no gene match: 5. CDR3 protein: CASGRDRASPLHF. The CDR3 DNA follows: TGTGCCAGCGGCCGGGACAGGGCTTCACCCCTCCACTTT.

This chain connects TRBV9 to TRBJ1-5; 8 bases are shared with TRBD1. After removal of 0 bases from V and 3 bases from J, the junction contained 5 bases not matched to a gene. The CDR3 contains 16 residues. CDR1 is SGDLS, CDR2 YYNGEE, per germline. In DNA, the CDR3 is TGTGCCAGCAGCGTAGATCCAGGGGGCTCCAATCAGCCCCAGCATTTT. It translates to CASSVDPGGSNQPQHF. The whole variable domain, filled in from reference TRBV9 and TRBJ1-5, reads DSGVTQTPKHLITATGQRVTLRCSPRSGDLSVYWYQQSLDQGLQFLIQYYNGEERAKGNILERFSAQQFPDLHSELNLSSLELGDSALYFCASSVDPGGSNQPQHFGDGTRLSIL.

The V gene is TRBV7-3, the J gene TRBJ2-5; perhaps TRBD1 as D (5 bases). This CDR3 contains 14 residues. The germline gives CDR1 SGHTA, CDR2 FQGTGA. V lost 5 bases to trimming and J lost 5 bases, with 15 bases between them. CDR3 in DNA: TGTGCCAGCAGCCCGCATCAGGGATCTGAGACCCAGTACTTC. This encodes CASSPHQGSETQYF.

The J gene is TRBJ2-4, the V gene TRBV6-1, with 7 bases fitting TRBD1. The CDR3 contains 12 residues. Germline values: CDR1 MNHNS, CDR2 SASEGT. The V segment lost 2 bases and the J segment 11 bases; nucleotides outside the gene matches: 3. In nucleotides, the CDR3 is TGTGCCAGCAGTGAACTAGGACAGGTTCAGTACTTC. Translation: CASSELGQVQYF.

The chain carries TRBV7-9 and TRBJ2-3; D may be TRBD2 (6 bases). V was shortened by 0 bases and J by 3 bases, with 13 bases between the two germline ends. The germline gives CDR1 SEHNR, CDR2 FQNEAQ (reference sequence). This CDR3 contains 16 residues. The CDR3 here is CASSLARAEGTDTQYF. CDR3 DNA: TGTGCCAGCAGCTTAGCTCGAGCGGAGGGGACAGATACGCAGTATTTT.

The chain links TRBV11-3 to TRBJ2-2, with D unresolved. The V gene's germline CDR1 is SGHNT and CDR2 YENEEA. V shed 1 base and J shed 4 bases, with 10 bases lying between them. The CDR3 is 15 residues long. CDR3 DNA: TGTGCCAGCAGCTTAGGCGAGAGATCCACCGGGGAGCTGTTTTTT. It codes for CASSLGERSTGELFF.

This clone was detected only a few times. The V gene is TRBV7-3, the J gene TRBJ2-2; 8 bases line up with TRBD2. CDR3 length equals 16 residues. The trim removed 5 bases at V and 9 bases at J, leaving 14 bases unmatched. Germline loops: CDR1 SGHTA, CDR2 FQGTGA. Here the CDR3 DNA reads TGTGCCAGCAGCGCCTTTTCTAGCGGGTCTGTTCGGGAGCTGTTTTTT. Its translation is CASSAFSSGSVRELFF.

The chain recombines TRBV30 with TRBJ1-1; TRBD1 might be the D (5 bases). The germline V and J ends were trimmed by 0 bases and 7 bases, with 18 bases remaining between them. Germline V lookup: CDR1 GTSNPN, CDR2 SVGIG (reference sequence). This CDR3 region has 15 residues. The CDR3 DNA sequence: TGTGCCTGGAGTGTACGCCTGGGCAGGGTGGTTGAAGCTTTCTTT. Residues: CAWSVRLGRVVEAFF.

The rearrangement uses TRBV2 and TRBJ1-5, with D maybe TRBD1 (5 bases). V lost 7 bases, J lost 0 bases, and 13 bases lay in between. Looked up from germline, CDR1 is SNHLY and CDR2 is FYNNEI. CDR3 length: 15 amino acids. The CDR3 protein is CASTPQETSNQPQHF. The CDR3 nucleotides read TGTGCCAGCACCCCACAGGAAACTAGCAATCAGCCCCAGCATTTT.

This chain joins TRBV20-1 and TRBJ1-2; no clear D. With 3 bases removed from V and 9 bases from J, the gap between germline ends came to 11 bases. Germline V gives CDR1 DFQATT, CDR2 SNEGSKA (reference sequence). The length of the CDR3 is 11 residues. CDR3 sequence reads: CSASVTSRYTF. CDR3 nucleotides: TGCAGTGCTAGTGTAACTAGTCGCTACACCTTC.

The V gene is TRBV9, the J gene TRBJ2-3; 8 nucleotides match TRBD2. This CDR3 has 17 amino acids. V was clipped by 3 bases and J by 2 bases; unmatched bases: 11. From germline, CDR1 is SGDLS and CDR2 YYNGEE. This CDR3 is CASSAVLTSDNTDTQYF. The CDR3 coding sequence is TGTGCCAGCAGCGCGGTTTTGACTAGCGATAACACAGATACGCAGTATTTT.

V usage is TRBV4-1 and J usage is TRBJ2-2, with 8 bases that match TRBD2. Unmatched junction bases numbered 18, after V lost 4 bases and J lost 2 bases. Germline CDR1 reads MGHRA; CDR2 reads YSYEKL. The CDR3 extends over 20 amino acids. CDR3: CASSRSYFGGARHNTGELFF. The CDR3 DNA reads TGCGCCAGCAGCCGCTCCTATTTCGGGGGGGCCCGGCATAACACCGGGGAGCTGTTTTTT.

The chain joins TRBV6-5 to TRBJ1-2; no definite D call. Trimming removed 0 bases from V and 4 bases from J, with 12 bases in between. Germline V gene data show CDR1 as MNHEY and CDR2 as SVGAGI. The length of the CDR3 is 15 residues. The CDR3 is CASSYSQAFAYGYTF. The CDR3 DNA is TGTGCCAGCAGTTACTCGCAGGCCTTTGCCTATGGCTACACCTTC.

The CDR3 DNA reads TGTGCCAGCACCTCCGACAGGGGCTATGGCTACACCTTC. It codes for CASTSDRGYGYTF. The chain is built from TRBV6-6 and TRBJ1-2, with 8 bases lining up with TRBD1. J lost 4 bases, V lost 7 bases, and 5 bases had no gene match. The CDR3 loop spans 13 amino acids. In germline, CDR1 is MNHNY, CDR2 SVGAGI (reference sequence).

The chain has TRBV5-6 and TRBJ1-5; D uncertain. The germline V gene encodes CDR1 SGHDT and CDR2 YYEEEE. The length of the CDR3 is 16 residues. The germline V and J ends were trimmed by 0 bases and 1 base, with 11 bases remaining between them. The CDR3 region has the DNA TGTGCCAGCAGCTTGGGACCGAGGGTCAGCAATCAGCCCCAGCATTTT. This encodes CASSLGPRVSNQPQHF. Full variable domain (missing parts from reference TRBV5-6 and TRBJ1-5): DAGVTQSPTHLIKTRGQQVTLRCSPKSGHDTVSWYQQALGQGPQFIFQYYEEEERQRGNFPDRFSGHQFPNYSSELNVNALLLGDSALYLCASSLGPRVSNQPQHFGDGTRLSIL.

The CDR3, as DNA: TGTGCCAGCACGGCGAATCGGGATCAGCCCCAGCATTTT. Protein product: CASTANRDQPQHF. The chain couples TRBV7-2 to TRBJ1-5, with no clear D. This CDR3 is built from 13 residues. Germline CDR1 and CDR2: SGHTA and FQGNSA. V was trimmed by 7 bases and J by 5 bases, leaving 12 bases between them.

The chain is built from TRBV11-1 and TRBJ2-5, with D unclear. Germline V lookup: CDR1 SGHAT, CDR2 FQDESV (reference sequence). CDR3 length: 12 amino acids. The V and J ends lost 4 bases and 7 bases respectively, with 10 bases between them. The CDR3 DNA is TGTGCCAGCAGCTCTGTATCGGGGACCCAGTACTTC. Its protein product is CASSSVSGTQYF.

This chain links TRBV7-3 with TRBJ2-2; 9 nucleotides align to TRBD2. V shed 2 bases, J shed 4 bases, and the junction held 8 bases outside the gene matches. Germline V gene data show CDR1 as SGHTA and CDR2 as FQGTGA. The CDR3 loop spans 17 amino acids. As DNA, the CDR3 is TGTGCCAGCAGCTTACAGGCTAGCGGGAAGTTCACCGGGGAGCTGTTTTTT. Protein sequence: CASSLQASGKFTGELFF.

This clone was detected only a few times. The chain couples TRBV28 to TRBJ2-3, with 7 positions matching TRBD2. The CDR3 extends over 16 amino acids. CDR1 MDHEN and CDR2 SYDVKM come from the germline V gene. The junction had 6 bases not matched to a gene; V was cut back by 2 bases and J by 1 base. The CDR3 DNA sequence: TGTGCCAGCAGTTTAGGAGGCGGGAGTCGCACAGATACGCAGTATTTT. Amino acid sequence: CASSLGGGSRTDTQYF.